This TCR beta chain was observed in a study of PD-1 and CTLA-4 blockade in melanoma. The repertoire was sequenced with immunoSEQ multiplex PCR; TCRdb's copy has only in-frame clones and lacks some. Among 20,000 to 25,000 clones, about 87% were seen once, and the ten largest hold less than 9%. V shed 5 bases and J 5 bases; nucleotides not matched to a gene: 18. The CDR3 is made up of 18 amino acids. Germline CDR1 and CDR2: SEHNR and FQNEAQ (reference sequence). The receptor was derived from a human donor with melanoma. The material sequenced was CD8+ T cells from peripheral blood, taken before anti-PD-1 treatment. V is TRBV7-9 and J is TRBJ2-5; 9 nucleotides match TRBD2. The CDR3 protein is CASSQFPDVSGGMETQYF. DNA for the CDR3: TGTGCCAGCAGCCAATTCCCTGATGTTAGCGGGGGCATGGAGACCCAGTACTTC.